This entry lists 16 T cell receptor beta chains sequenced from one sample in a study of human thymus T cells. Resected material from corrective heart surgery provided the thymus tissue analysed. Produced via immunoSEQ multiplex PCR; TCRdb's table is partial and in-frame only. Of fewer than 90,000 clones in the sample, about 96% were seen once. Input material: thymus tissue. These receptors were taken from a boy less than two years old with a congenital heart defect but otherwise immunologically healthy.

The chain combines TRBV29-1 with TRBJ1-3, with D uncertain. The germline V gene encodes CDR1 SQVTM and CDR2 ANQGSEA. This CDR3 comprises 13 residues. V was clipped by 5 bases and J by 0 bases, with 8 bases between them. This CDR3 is CSVKYTSGNTIYF. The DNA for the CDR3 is TGCAGCGTTAAGTATACCTCTGGAAACACCATATATTTT.

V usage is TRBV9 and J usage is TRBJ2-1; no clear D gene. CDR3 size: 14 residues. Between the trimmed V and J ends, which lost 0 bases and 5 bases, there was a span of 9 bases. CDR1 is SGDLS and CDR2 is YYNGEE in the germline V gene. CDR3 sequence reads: CASSVGEYHNEQFF. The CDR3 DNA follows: TGTGCCAGCAGCGTAGGGGAATATCACAATGAGCAGTTCTTC. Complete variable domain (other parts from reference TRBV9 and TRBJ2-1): DSGVTQTPKHLITATGQRVTLRCSPRSGDLSVYWYQQSLDQGLQFLIQYYNGEERAKGNILERFSAQQFPDLHSELNLSSLELGDSALYFCASSVGEYHNEQFFGPGTRLTVL.

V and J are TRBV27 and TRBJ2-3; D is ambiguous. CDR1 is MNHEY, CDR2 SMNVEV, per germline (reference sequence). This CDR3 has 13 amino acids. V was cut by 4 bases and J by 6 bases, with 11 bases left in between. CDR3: CASSSRSGDTQYF. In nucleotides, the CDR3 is TGTGCCAGCAGTTCCCGTAGTGGCGATACGCAGTATTTT.

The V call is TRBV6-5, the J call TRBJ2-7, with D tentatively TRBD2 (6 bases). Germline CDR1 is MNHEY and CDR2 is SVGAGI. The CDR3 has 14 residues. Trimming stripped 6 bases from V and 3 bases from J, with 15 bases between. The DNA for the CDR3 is TGTGCCAGCAGCGACCGGGACTTCATCTACGAGCAGTACTTC. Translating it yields CASSDRDFIYEQYF.

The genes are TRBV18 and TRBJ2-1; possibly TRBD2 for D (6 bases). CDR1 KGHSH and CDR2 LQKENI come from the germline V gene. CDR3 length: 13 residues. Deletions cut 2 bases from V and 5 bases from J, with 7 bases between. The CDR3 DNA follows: TGTGCCAGCTCACCAGGAGGGGACAATGAGCAGTTCTTC. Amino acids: CASSPGGDNEQFF.

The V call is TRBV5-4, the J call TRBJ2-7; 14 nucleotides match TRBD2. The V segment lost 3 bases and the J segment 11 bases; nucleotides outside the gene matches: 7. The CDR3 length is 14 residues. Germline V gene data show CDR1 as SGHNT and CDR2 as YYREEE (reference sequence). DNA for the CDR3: TGTGCCAGCAGCTCGGGACTAGCGGGAGCTGGGGAGTACTTC. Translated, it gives CASSSGLAGAGEYF.

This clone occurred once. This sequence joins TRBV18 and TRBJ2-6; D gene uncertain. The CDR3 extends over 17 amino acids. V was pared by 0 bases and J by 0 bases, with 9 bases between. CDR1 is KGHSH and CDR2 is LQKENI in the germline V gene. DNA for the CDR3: TGTGCCAGCTCACCACCCAGGTGGGACTCTGGGGCCAACGTCCTGACTTTC. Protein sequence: CASSPPRWDSGANVLTF.

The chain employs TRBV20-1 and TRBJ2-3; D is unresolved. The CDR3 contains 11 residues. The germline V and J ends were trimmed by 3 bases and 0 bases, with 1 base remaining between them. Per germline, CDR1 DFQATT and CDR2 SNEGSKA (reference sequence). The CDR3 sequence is CSASSTDTQYF. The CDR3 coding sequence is TGCAGTGCTAGTAGCACAGATACGCAGTATTTT.

The CDR3 is CASSTRGVAGFTDTQYF. For the CDR3, the DNA is TGCGCCAGCAGCACCAGAGGAGTAGCGGGATTCACAGATACGCAGTATTTT. This chain uses TRBV5-1 with TRBJ2-3; 8 nucleotides line up with TRBD2. Unmatched junction bases numbered 12, after V lost 4 bases and J lost 2 bases. CDR3 size: 17 residues. From germline, CDR1 is SGHRS and CDR2 YFSETQ.

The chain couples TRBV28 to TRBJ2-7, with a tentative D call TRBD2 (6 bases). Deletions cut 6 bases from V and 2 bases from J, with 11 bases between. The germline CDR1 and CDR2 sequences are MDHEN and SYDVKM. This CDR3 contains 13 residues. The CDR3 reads CASSLEGAYEQYF. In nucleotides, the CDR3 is TGTGCCAGCAGCCTGGAGGGAGCCTACGAGCAGTACTTC.

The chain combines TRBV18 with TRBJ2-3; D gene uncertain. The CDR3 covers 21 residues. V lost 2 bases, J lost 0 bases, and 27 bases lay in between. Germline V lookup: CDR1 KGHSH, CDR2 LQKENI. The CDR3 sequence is CASSPIARRRASISSTDTQYF. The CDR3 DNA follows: TGTGCCAGCTCACCAATCGCTCGTCGCCGGGCCTCAATTTCTAGCACAGATACGCAGTATTTT.

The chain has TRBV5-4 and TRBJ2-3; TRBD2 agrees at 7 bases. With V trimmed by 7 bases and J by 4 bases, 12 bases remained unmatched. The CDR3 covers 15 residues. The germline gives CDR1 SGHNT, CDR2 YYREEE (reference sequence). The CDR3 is CASGAGGSPPDTQYF. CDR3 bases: TGTGCCAGCGGGGCGGGCGGGAGTCCCCCAGATACGCAGTATTTT.

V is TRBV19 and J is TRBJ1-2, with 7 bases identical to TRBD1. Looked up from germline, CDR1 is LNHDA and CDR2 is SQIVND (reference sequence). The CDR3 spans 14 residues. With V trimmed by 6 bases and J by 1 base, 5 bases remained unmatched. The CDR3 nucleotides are TGTGCCAGTAGCCAGGGACAGCGTAACTATGGCTACACCTTC. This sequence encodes CASSQGQRNYGYTF.

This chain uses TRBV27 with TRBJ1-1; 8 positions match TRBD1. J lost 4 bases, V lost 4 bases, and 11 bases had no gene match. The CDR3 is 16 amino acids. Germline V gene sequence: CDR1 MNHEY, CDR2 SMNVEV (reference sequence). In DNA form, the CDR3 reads TGTGCCAGCAGTTCACATATGGACAGGGCGGGCACTGAAGCTTTCTTT. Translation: CASSSHMDRAGTEAFF.

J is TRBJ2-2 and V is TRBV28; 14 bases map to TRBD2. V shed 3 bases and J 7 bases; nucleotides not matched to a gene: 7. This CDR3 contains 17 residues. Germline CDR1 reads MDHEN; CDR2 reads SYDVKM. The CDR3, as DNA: TGTGCCAGCAGTTTTACCGGGACTAGCGGGAGCCACGGGGAGCTGTTTTTT. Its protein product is CASSFTGTSGSHGELFF.

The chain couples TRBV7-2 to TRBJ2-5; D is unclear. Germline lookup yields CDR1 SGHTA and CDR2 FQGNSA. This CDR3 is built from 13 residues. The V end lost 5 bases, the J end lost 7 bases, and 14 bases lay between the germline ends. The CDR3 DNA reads TGTGCCAGCAGCCCCAGAGTCACTACGACCCAGTACTTC. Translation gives CASSPRVTTTQYF. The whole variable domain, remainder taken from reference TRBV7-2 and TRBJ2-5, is GAGVSQSPSNKVTEKGKDVELRCDPISGHTALYWYRQSLGQGLEFLIYFQGNSAPDKSGLPSDRFSAERTGGSVSTLTIQRTQQEDSAVYLCASSPRVTTTQYFGPGTRLLVL.